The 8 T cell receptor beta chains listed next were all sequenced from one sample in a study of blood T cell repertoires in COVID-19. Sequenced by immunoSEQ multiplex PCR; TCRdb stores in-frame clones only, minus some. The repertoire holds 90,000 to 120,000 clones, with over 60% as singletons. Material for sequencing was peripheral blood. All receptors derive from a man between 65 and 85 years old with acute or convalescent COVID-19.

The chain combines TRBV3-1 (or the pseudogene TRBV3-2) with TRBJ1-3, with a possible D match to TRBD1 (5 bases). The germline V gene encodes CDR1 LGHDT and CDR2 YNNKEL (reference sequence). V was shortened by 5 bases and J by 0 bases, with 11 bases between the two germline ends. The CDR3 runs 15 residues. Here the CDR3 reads CASSTSTVSGNTIYF. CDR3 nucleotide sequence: TGTGCCAGCAGCACCTCGACAGTCTCTGGAAACACCATATATTTT.

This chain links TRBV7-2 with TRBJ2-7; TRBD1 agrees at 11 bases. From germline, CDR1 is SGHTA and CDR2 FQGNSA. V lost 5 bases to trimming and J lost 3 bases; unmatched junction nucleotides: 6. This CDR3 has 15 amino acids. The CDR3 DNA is TGTGCCAGCAGCGATACCGGGACAGGGGGCTACGAGCAGTACTTC. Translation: CASSDTGTGGYEQYF.

For the CDR3, the DNA is TGTGCCAGCAGCTTGGCAGGGGGCCCCGGGGAGCTGTTTTTT. It specifies CASSLAGGPGELFF. V is TRBV5-4 and J is TRBJ2-2; the match to TRBD1 covers 8 bases. V lost 0 bases and J lost 6; bases outside the gene matches: 1. CDR3 size: 14 residues. The germline CDR1 and CDR2 sequences are SGHNT and YYREEE (reference sequence).

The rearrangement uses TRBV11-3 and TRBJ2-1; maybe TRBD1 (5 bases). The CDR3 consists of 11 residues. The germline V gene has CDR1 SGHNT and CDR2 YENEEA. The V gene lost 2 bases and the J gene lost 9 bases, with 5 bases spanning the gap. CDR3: CASSLRGEQFF. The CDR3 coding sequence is TGTGCCAGCAGCTTAAGGGGTGAGCAGTTCTTC. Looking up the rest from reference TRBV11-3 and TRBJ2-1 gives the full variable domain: EAGVVQSPRYKIIEKKQPVAFWCNPISGHNTLYWYLQNLGQGPELLIRYENEEAVDDSQLPKDRFSAERLKGVDSTLKIQPAELGDSAVYLCASSLRGEQFFGPGTRLTVL.

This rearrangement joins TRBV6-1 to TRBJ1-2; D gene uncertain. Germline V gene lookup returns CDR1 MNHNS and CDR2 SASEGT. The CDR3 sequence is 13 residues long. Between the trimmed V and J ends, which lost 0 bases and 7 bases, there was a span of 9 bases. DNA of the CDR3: TGTGCCAGCAGTGAAGCGAGGGTGGTTGGCTACACCTTC. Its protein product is CASSEARVVGYTF.

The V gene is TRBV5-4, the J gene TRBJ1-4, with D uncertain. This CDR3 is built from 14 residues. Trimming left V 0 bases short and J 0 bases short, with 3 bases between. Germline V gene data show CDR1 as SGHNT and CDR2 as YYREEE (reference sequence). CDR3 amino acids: CASSLGATNEKLFF. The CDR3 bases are TGTGCCAGCAGCTTGGGAGCAACTAATGAAAAACTGTTTTTT.

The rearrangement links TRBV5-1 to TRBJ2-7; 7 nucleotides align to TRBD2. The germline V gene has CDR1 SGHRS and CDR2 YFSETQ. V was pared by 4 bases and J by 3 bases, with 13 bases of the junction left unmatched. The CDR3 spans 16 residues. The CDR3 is CASSPPRVERGYEQYF. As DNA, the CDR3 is TGCGCCAGCAGCCCGCCCAGGGTTGAGCGGGGCTACGAGCAGTACTTC.

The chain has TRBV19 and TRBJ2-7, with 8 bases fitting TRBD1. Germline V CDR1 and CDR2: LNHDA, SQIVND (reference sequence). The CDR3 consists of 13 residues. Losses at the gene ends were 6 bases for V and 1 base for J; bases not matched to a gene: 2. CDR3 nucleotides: TGTGCCAGTAGCCGGACAGGGTCCTACGAGCAGTACTTC. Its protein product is CASSRTGSYEQYF.